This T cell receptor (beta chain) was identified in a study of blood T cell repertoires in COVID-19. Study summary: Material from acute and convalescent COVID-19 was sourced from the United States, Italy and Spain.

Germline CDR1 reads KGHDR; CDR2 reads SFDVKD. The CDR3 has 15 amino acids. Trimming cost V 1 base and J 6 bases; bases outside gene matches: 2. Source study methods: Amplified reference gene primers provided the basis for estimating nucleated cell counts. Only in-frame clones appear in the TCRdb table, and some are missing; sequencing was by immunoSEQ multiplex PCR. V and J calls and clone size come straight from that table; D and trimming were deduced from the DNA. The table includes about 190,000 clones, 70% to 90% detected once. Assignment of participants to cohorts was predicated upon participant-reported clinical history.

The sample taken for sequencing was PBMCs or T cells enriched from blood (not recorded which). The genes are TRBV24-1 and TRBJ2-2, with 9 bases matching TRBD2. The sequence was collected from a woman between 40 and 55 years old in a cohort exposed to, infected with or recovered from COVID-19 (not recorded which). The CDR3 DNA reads TGTGCCACCAGTGATTTACAGCGGGAGGCCGGGGAGCTGTTTTTT. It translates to CATSDLQREAGELFF.